This T cell receptor (beta chain) was profiled in a study of follicular helper T cells after annual influenza vaccination. Whole-study context: Across the 2013-2014, 2014-2015 and 2015-2016 vaccination seasons, some subjects were resampled.

After removal of 5 bases from V and 8 bases from J, the junction contained 11 bases not matched to a gene. Germline V lookup: CDR1 SGHAT, CDR2 FQNNGV. This CDR3 is 15 amino acids long. As to time point: 2015-2016 season, 7 days after influenza vaccination. The assay was immunoSEQ multiplex PCR, and TCRdb's table has in-frame clones only and misses some. The table includes some 7,000 clones, around 80% detected once. Specimen: CXCR5- memory CD4+ T cells sorted from blood, collected 7 days after influenza vaccination. This rearrangement joins TRBV11-2 to TRBJ1-3; 8 bases align to TRBD1. The receptor comes from an adult who received the influenza vaccine. This chain's CDR3 is CASSRQGPKEDTIYF. DNA of the CDR3: TGTGCCAGCAGCCGACAGGGGCCTAAGGAAGACACCATATATTTT.